Listed here is a single TCR beta chain. The data were taken from a study of blood T cell repertoires in COVID-19. Study details: Whether acute or convalescent, the COVID-19 samples came from the United States, Italy and Spain. From T cells, B-cell-depleted T cells, or PBMCs came the material, which was cDNA or gDNA.

Original processing methods: Amplification from reference gene primers served as the basis for estimated nucleated cell counts. Produced via immunoSEQ multiplex PCR; TCRdb's table is partial and in-frame only. That table gives V, J and clone size, and the DNA gave D and trimming. Counted here are about 60,000 clones, more than 75% occurring once; the ten biggest clones make up 10% to 15%. CDR3 size: 16 residues. J gave up 6 bases and V 3 bases, and 10 bases lay outside the gene matches. Germline CDR1 DFQATT, CDR2 SNEGSKA (reference sequence). The J gene is TRBJ2-2, the V gene TRBV20-1; TRBD2 matches 10 bases. The sequenced material came from peripheral blood. This clonotype was sampled from a man older than 75 with acute or convalescent COVID-19. The CDR3 loop is CSASLAGVQRAGELFF. The CDR3 coding sequence is TGCAGTGCTAGTCTAGCGGGAGTTCAGCGGGCCGGGGAGCTGTTTTTT.